This T cell receptor beta chain was recorded in a study of cytomegalovirus exposure and HLA in healthy donors listed by TCRdb under 2017. For context, the study as a whole: An earlier analysis of around 600 of the donors reported 250 to 300 Gb of sequence data and some 120 million unique TCR beta sequences from around 200 million T cells. Roughly 300 gigabases of sequencing data and approximately 85 million unique TCR sequences were included in an early release covering roughly 600 HLA-typed donors. Among the approximately 420 genotyped donors, 75% to 90% belonged to the genetic ancestry cluster associated with self-reported Caucasian donors. The study aimed to test whether cataloging public T cell receptors could reveal signatures of past pathogen exposure. The T cell repertoires of around 730 subjects were profiled by immunosequencing and related to cytomegalovirus serostatus. In addition to the first cohort of about 650 subjects, a separate validation cohort of approximately 130 different subjects was used. The study combined high-throughput TCR immunosequencing, statistical association of individual TCRs with disease status, and machine learning to predict cytomegalovirus infection status. In a later analysis, previously published TCR beta repertoires from 550 to 700 donors were re-analyzed and high-resolution HLA genotyping was added so that TCR occurrence patterns could be studied. The later analysis used no new phenotypic data to find candidate immune exposures, relying instead on TCR beta sequences and their occurrence across donors. To decide whether each TCR beta V gene segment behaved as functional or pseudogenic, an earlier analysis of some 600 of the donors relied on high-throughput TCR beta sequencing. Donor age, sex, ethnicity and CMV serostatus were collected together with the repertoire data. In a later genetic analysis, genome-wide SNP genotypes for about 65% of the roughly 700 donors were used, and that subset was treated as a discovery cohort. Every repertoire in the discovery cohort had been generated on one and the same sequencing platform. Both class I and class II loci were covered by HLA typing, at four-digit resolution. Typing coverage differed by locus: A, B, C, DRB1 and DQB1 were typed in roughly 620-640 donors, DQA1 in about 510, DPA1 in over 600, and DPB1 in approximately 450. A few DR-DQ haplotypes were treated as single units for association and clustering because of strong linkage in the cohort. On average, roughly 250,000 unique TCR beta nucleotide sequences were sequenced per donor among a few hundred genotyped donors of the cohort, with 15% to 20% of those sequences being non-productive. Study-level results and caveats: Because counts were too low, about 18 rarely observed V segments, including chromosome 9 orphons, were excluded from the earlier analysis of 587 of the donors. In a later analysis, 16,951 TCR beta sequences were associated with specific HLA alleles at a false discovery rate of 0.05. Linkage disequilibrium might explain the correlated functional status among segregating V segments, but an unknown experimental factor could not be excluded. A further reported finding was that TCR beta sequences accurately predicted the HLA-A and HLA-B alleles for most subjects in the first cohort. Presence/absence analyses assumed roughly uniform sequencing depth across donors, an assumption that may not hold. In an earlier analysis of some 640 of the donors, most TCR beta V segments were observed in productive rearrangements about 87% or about 30% of the time, broadly matching IMGT annotations. According to a later genetic analysis, donors in an Asian-associated ancestry cluster had fewer N-insertions in productive TCRs than the approximately 630-donor mean. The sequencing pipeline was judged likely to have produced a cluster of highly shared sequence variants as a technical artifact. Only TCR beta chains were sequenced in this cohort, and the absence of alpha or paired-chain data limited detectable features. In both the original and validation cohorts, the classifier was reported to diagnose cytomegalovirus status with high specificity and sensitivity. In vitro tests confirmed that a few of the cytomegalovirus-associated TCR beta chains recognize cytomegalovirus antigens. Assigning TCR associations to individual alleles was difficult when HLA alleles, especially DR and DQ, strongly co-occurred. According to the authors, the approach could potentially be generalized to other disease states and immunological phenotypes. A later analysis found that most CMV-associated TCR beta chains appeared HLA-restricted, with HLA associations seemingly driven largely by CMV exposure. In the study, roughly 160 TCR beta chains were listed as associated with cytomegalovirus. Because HLA typing was unavailable for some donors at each locus, only the typed subset was used in association tests. A later analysis found that HLA-associated TCR beta chains were more clonally expanded and had lower generation probabilities than equally common non-associated chains. While some public TCRs were present in many individuals, most TCR sequences turned up only very rarely across donors. Some IMGT-functional V segments, including TRBV6-2 and TRBV6-3, could not be distinguished by the 87-base-pair reads and were therefore excluded. Immune exposure information for the cohort was limited to CMV serostatus. In a later genetic analysis, a missense DCLRE1C variant was associated with V-gene and J-gene trimming of TCR beta chains, and the association was replicated in an independent cohort. According to a later analysis, parvovirus B19, influenza, CMV and Epstein-Barr virus appeared linked to several top co-occurrence clusters. In a later analysis, the rate of TCR association differed among HLA loci, with DRB1 alleles having the most associated TCRs and HLA-C alleles having the fewest.

This clone was detected a few times. No cognate antigen has been identified for it. The record has no base qualities; no much larger clone is one base away. The library came from the immunoSEQ multiplex PCR assay. The multiplex PCR relied on a mix of 60 forward primers for TCR Vbeta segments and 13 reverse primers for TCR Jbeta segments. Amplification of the CDR3 region of rearranged TCR beta genes was performed with a multiplex PCR assay on genomic DNA. The Illumina HiSeq System was used to sequence the amplified TCR beta libraries as 87-base-pair reads. The published analysis was carried out like this. A later analysis counted some 80 million unique TCR beta chains across the 670 or so repertoires, and 9 million to 14 million of these chains were shared by at least two donors. Raw reads were error-corrected and collapsed into unique sequences by a nearest-neighbor algorithm in which closely related sequences were merged to remove PCR and sequencing errors. To assign V, D and J gene segments, CDR3 sequences were aligned to IMGT reference sequences. For a sequence to be retained, at least a six-nucleotide match to both a V gene segment and a J gene segment was required. Rearrangements were classified as productive when the CDR3 lacked stop codons and remained in frame with V and J, and all other rearrangements were classified as non-productive. CDR3 was defined by IMGT convention, running from the second conserved V-encoded cysteine to the conserved J-encoded phenylalanine. In an earlier analysis of around 640 of the donors, sequences lacking an unambiguous match to a single V gene segment were excluded. An earlier analysis of 587 of the donors called V segments functional above 56.7% productive rearrangements and segregating when the between-donor standard deviation exceeded 5%. To diagnose cytomegalovirus status from the catalog of TCR beta chain sequences, a statistical classification framework was built. In a later analysis, V and J genes were assigned by comparing TCR nucleotide sequences against IMGT/GENE-DB human TR gene sequences. The TCRdist pipeline was used in a later analysis to assign CDR3 sequences and most-parsimonious VDJ recombination scenarios. In a later analysis, each TCR beta chain was defined by its CDR3 amino acid sequence together with its V-gene family, and reads lacking a unique V-gene family were excluded. To address suspected cross-contamination and a sequencing artifact, a later analysis removed 592 highly shared, low-generation-probability nucleotide sequences. In a later analysis, a clonal expansion index for each public chain was calculated from normalized within-repertoire ranks of inferred template counts. A later analysis computed generation probabilities with a VDJ recombination model fitted to out-of-frame rearrangements, and checked the results against IGoR. In a later analysis, TCR-TCR, TCR-HLA and TCR-CMV co-occurrence was scored with hypergeometric tests, and a repertoire-size bias correction was applied to TCR pairs. To estimate false discovery rates, a later analysis permuted the HLA or CMV assignments 20 times. A later analysis grouped co-occurring TCRs with DBSCAN, adding TCRdist sequence similarity when clustering within HLA-allele-positive subsets. Repertoires with fewer than 30,000 or more than 120,000 public chains were left out of co-occurrence clustering, as were about five repertoires with anomalous nucleotide sharing. The immuneACCESS repertoire file appears here via TCRdb, limited to in-frame rearrangements. These files lack a portion of the clones; in checked studies, under half of the deficit traces to unresolved V genes, and the cause of the others is not known. That table furnishes V, J and clone size, whereas the DNA furnished D and trimming. For this sample there are about 92,000 clones; 77% appear just once. The top ten clones comprise approximately 7% of the sample.

The germline V and J ends show losses of 3 bases and 8 bases respectively, and no gene match explains 8 bases of the junction. The germline V gene encodes CDR1 SQVTM and CDR2 ANQGSEA. The CDR3 contains 13 residues, cysteine and phenylalanine counted. Of all the DNA, just the CDR3 is kept, 39 bases in frame from base 1. The cohort consisted of 600 or so healthy bone marrow donors. Cohort members were all nominally healthy when sampled, although unrecorded immune exposures were likely present. The donor was CMV seropositive and was included in the group of 250 to 300 seropositive cohort members. A peripheral blood sample was collected from each donor, and TCR beta sequencing was performed on peripheral blood mononuclear cells. The Qiagen DNeasy Blood Extraction Kit was used to extract genomic DNA from the blood cell samples.

Here the chain combines TRBV29-1 and TRBJ1-2; 8 of the junction bases match TRBD1. This clonotype was obtained from a man aged 50 to 60 in good health and CMV-seropositive. Material: PBMCs. Read as DNA, the sequence is TGCAGCGTTGAGGGACAGGAGCATAGGGGCTACACCTTC. It translates to CSVEGQEHRGYTF.